This T cell receptor beta chain was sequenced in a study of shared clonotypes between healthy human individuals. Libraries were prepared by immunoSEQ multiplex PCR; TCRdb keeps only in-frame clonotypes and omits some of them. This sample carries about 770,000 clones, about two thirds of them seen once, and the ten largest clones take approximately 1.7%. V was shortened by 3 bases and J by 9 bases, with 15 bases between the two germline ends. CDR3 length: 14 amino acids. Germline V CDR1 and CDR2: KGHSH, LQKENI. About this clone itself: No antigen is known for it.

Notes on the study in general: Between a few donors, naive CD4 clonotypes were shared at a level of about 5%. Sampling involved blood alone; tissue repertoires likely differ.

Material: memory CD4+ T cells sorted from blood. Sample subset: CD45RA-negative fraction. The chain uses TRBV18 and TRBJ2-1; no definite D call. The receptor was derived from a woman aged 25 to 39 in good health. The DNA of the CDR3 is TGTGCCAGCTCACCTGGGATGACTGCCGCTGAGCAGTTCTTC. Encoded protein: CASSPGMTAAEQFF. Supplemented by reference TRBV18 and TRBJ2-1, the full variable domain reads NAGVMQNPRHLVRRRGQEARLRCSPMKGHSHVYWYRQLPEEGLKFMVYLQKENIIDESGMPKERFSAEFPKEGPSILRIQQVVRGDSAAYFCASSPGMTAAEQFFGPGTRLTVL.